This passage covers 29 T cell receptor beta chains from one sample sequenced in a study of blood T cell repertoires in COVID-19 (dated by TCRdb to between 2020 and 2021). Libraries were built with the immunoSEQ multiplex PCR assay. Imported from immuneACCESS, the table was reduced by TCRdb to in-frame sequences with V and J called. These copies leave out some clones; in studies compared against another copy, an unresolved V gene accounts for under half, and the cause of the remainder is not known. The sample table contains 30,000 to 45,000 clones; only one count was recorded for roughly 80% of them. Jointly, the top ten make up 2% of the sample. Sequencing was performed on peripheral blood. These receptors all come from a man aged 55 to 70 with active COVID-19.

The rearrangement uses TRBV19 and TRBJ2-4; D may be TRBD1 (6 bases). The V end was cut by 8 bases, the J end by 3 bases, with 11 bases between. Germline CDR1 and CDR2: LNHDA and SQIVND (reference sequence). This CDR3 comprises 13 residues. CDR3 DNA sequence: TGTGCCAGTGGACACAGGGACAAAAACATTCAGTACTTC. This codes for CASGHRDKNIQYF.

V usage is TRBV19 and J usage is TRBJ2-1; a possible D gene is TRBD2 (5 bases). From germline, CDR1 is LNHDA and CDR2 SQIVND (reference sequence). The V gene lost 5 bases and the J gene lost 5 bases, with 25 bases spanning the gap. The CDR3 is 18 residues long. The chain's CDR3 is CASSGRQFWGDLNNEQFF. CDR3 DNA sequence: TGTGCCAGTAGTGGACGTCAATTCTGGGGAGACCTTAACAATGAGCAGTTCTTC.

This chain links TRBV12-3 or TRBV12-4 with TRBJ1-2; D is unresolved. Trimming removed 8 bases from V and 4 bases from J, with 11 bases in between. The CDR3 runs to 12 residues. As DNA, the CDR3 is TGTGCCAGCGGACTGCCGGCCTATGGCTACACCTTC. Amino acid sequence: CASGLPAYGYTF.

The chain is built from TRBV23-1 and TRBJ2-7; maybe TRBD1 (5 bases). TRBV23-1 is assigned to the ORF class and has an uncertain function. The CDR3 consists of 16 residues. The V gene lost 2 bases and the J gene lost 1 base, with 15 bases spanning the gap. The CDR3 bases are TGCGCCAGCAGTCAACCCCAAAACAGGTTGTCCTACGAGCAGTACTTC. This translates into CASSQPQNRLSYEQYF.

The J gene is TRBJ2-7, the V gene TRBV7-3, with 8 bases matching TRBD1. The CDR3 has 15 amino acids. The V gene's germline CDR1 is SGHTA and CDR2 FQGTGA. The J segment lost 6 bases and the V segment lost 2 bases, leaving 9 bases of the junction unmatched. CDR3 sequence: CASSLVGQGIREQYF. The CDR3 DNA is TGTGCCAGCAGCTTAGTAGGACAGGGTATCCGCGAGCAGTACTTC.

About this clone itself: Germline is not matched at one junction end, which may reflect a read error. J is TRBJ1-6 and V is TRBV19; D gene unclear. Germline V gives CDR1 LNHDA, CDR2 SQIVND (reference sequence). This CDR3 contains 14 residues. CDR3 sequence (DNA): TGTGCCAGTTCGTTGAGCTCCTATAATTCACCCCCCCACTTT. Amino acids: CASSLSSYNSPPHF.

This chain uses TRBV14 with TRBJ2-7; possible D gene TRBD1, 5 bases. The CDR3 sequence is 17 residues long. The germline V gene encodes CDR1 SGHDN and CDR2 FVKESK. Between the trimmed V and J ends, which lost 4 bases and 9 bases, there was a span of 28 bases. The CDR3 sequence is CASSPRTPGNPYFGQYF. The CDR3 DNA sequence: TGTGCCAGCAGCCCCCGCACCCCAGGGAATCCCTACTTCGGGCAGTACTTC.

This clone appeared a few times. This rearrangement joins TRBV4-1 to TRBJ1-4; D might be TRBD1 (6 bases). The CDR3 covers 18 residues. Germline CDR1 and CDR2: MGHRA and YSYEKL. Trimming shortened V by 4 bases and J by 1 base, and 19 bases separated the two germline ends. CDR3: CASSRTDTPLLTNEKLFF. CDR3 nucleotide sequence: TGCGCCAGCAGCCGGACAGATACCCCACTCCTAACTAATGAAAAACTGTTTTTT.

The chain joins TRBV4-2 to TRBJ2-1; possibly TRBD2 for D (5 bases). CDR3 size: 15 residues. Trimming took 0 bases from V and 11 from J, leaving 17 bases between them. From germline, CDR1 is LGHNA and CDR2 YNFKEQ. In DNA, the CDR3 is TGTGCCAGCAGCCAAGACAGTGGACTCCTTTCCAAGCAGTTCTTC. This sequence encodes CASSQDSGLLSKQFF.

The chain has TRBV2 and TRBJ2-1, with 7 positions matching TRBD1. The germline gives CDR1 SNHLY, CDR2 FYNNEI. Losses at the gene ends were 6 bases for V and 4 bases for J; bases not matched to a gene: 12. CDR3 length equals 16 residues. The CDR3 DNA reads as TGTGCCAGCAGCGACAGGGCTAGTGTGGCATACAATGAGCAGTTCTTC. Amino acids: CASSDRASVAYNEQFF.

The CDR3 reads CASSPGQSNSPLHF. The DNA of the CDR3 is TGTGCCAGCAGTCCGGGACAGAGTAATTCACCCCTCCACTTT. J is TRBJ1-6 and V is TRBV6-2 or TRBV6-3; 7 bases are shared with TRBD1. After removal of 5 bases from V and 6 bases from J, the junction contained 4 bases not matched to a gene. The CDR3 totals 14 residues. The germline CDR1 and CDR2 sequences are MNHEY and SVGEGT.

The chain employs TRBV7-9 and TRBJ1-1, with 12 bases that match TRBD1. Losses at the gene ends were 5 bases for V and 1 base for J; bases not matched to a gene: 8. Germline CDR1 SEHNR, CDR2 FQNEAQ (reference sequence). The CDR3 extends over 17 amino acids. The CDR3 spells CASSTGTGGERNTEAFF. CDR3 nucleotides: TGTGCCAGCAGCACTGGGACAGGGGGCGAGAGGAACACTGAAGCTTTCTTT.

This clone showed up just a few times. This chain joins TRBV5-1 and TRBJ2-5; 9 bases are shared with TRBD2. The trim removed 0 bases at V and 8 bases at J, leaving 5 bases unmatched. The germline V gene encodes CDR1 SGHRS and CDR2 YFSETQ. The CDR3 is made up of 14 amino acids. Here the CDR3 reads CASSLDAGGGTQYF. In nucleotides, the CDR3 is TGCGCCAGCAGCTTGGATGCGGGGGGGGGAACCCAGTACTTC.

The CDR3 DNA sequence: TGTGCCAGCAGCTGGGGACAGGGAGAGGGAGATACGCAGTATTTT. It yields the protein CASSWGQGEGDTQYF. The chain joins TRBV7-9 to TRBJ2-3, with TRBD1 matching over 9 bases. V dropped 4 bases and J dropped 5; count of bases not matched to a gene: 7. Germline CDR1 reads SEHNR; CDR2 reads FQNEAQ (reference sequence). The CDR3 is 15 residues long.

The chain couples TRBV30 to TRBJ2-2, with 9 bases that match TRBD1. Looked up from germline, CDR1 is GTSNPN and CDR2 is SVGIG (reference sequence). J gave up 5 bases and V 3 bases, and 10 bases lay outside the gene matches. The CDR3 is made up of 16 amino acids. CDR3 in amino acids: CAWRETGGARTGELFF. The CDR3 DNA sequence: TGTGCCTGGAGGGAAACAGGGGGCGCAAGGACCGGGGAGCTGTTTTTT.

This clone was detected a few times. The chain carries TRBV30 and TRBJ2-1; the D gene is possibly TRBD1 (6 bases). Germline CDR1 reads GTSNPN; CDR2 reads SVGIG (reference sequence). V lost 0 bases and J lost 16, with 16 bases in between. The CDR3 spans 12 residues. This CDR3 is CAWSVQGMVGFF. The CDR3 coding sequence is TGTGCCTGGAGTGTACAGGGTATGGTAGGTTTCTTC. The full variable domain, in which reference TRBV30 and TRBJ2-1 provide the parts outside the CDR3, is SQTIHQWPATLVQPVGSPLSLECTVEGTSNPNLYWYRQAAGRGLQLLFYSVGIGQISSEVPQNLSASRPQDRQFILSSKKLLLSDSGFYLCAWSVQGMVGFFGPGTRLTVL.

The chain employs TRBV9 and TRBJ1-1; a possible D gene is TRBD1 (5 bases). V lost 0 bases and J lost 5, with 11 bases in between. The CDR3 extends over 14 amino acids. Germline lookup yields CDR1 SGDLS and CDR2 YYNGEE. CDR3 bases: TGTGCCAGCAGCGTAGACTCAGGGCGGACTGAAGCTTTCTTT. It translates to CASSVDSGRTEAFF.

The rearrangement joins TRBV4-1 to TRBJ1-2, with 7 bases aligning to TRBD1. Germline lookup yields CDR1 MGHRA and CDR2 YSYEKL. The CDR3 extends over 14 amino acids. Trimming cost V 3 bases and J 5 bases; bases outside gene matches: 6. The chain's CDR3 is CASSHAGGSYGYTF. In nucleotides, the CDR3 is TGCGCCAGCAGCCACGCAGGGGGTTCGTATGGCTACACCTTC.

Only a few counts were recorded for this clone. The chain carries TRBV5-1 and TRBJ1-1; the D gene is possibly TRBD1 (5 bases). The CDR3 covers 15 residues. Germline assignment: CDR1 SGHRS and CDR2 YFSETQ. V shed 3 bases and J shed 0 bases, with 12 bases lying between them. CDR3 sequence reads: CASSWGQSVNTEAFF. The CDR3 nucleotides are TGCGCCAGCAGCTGGGGCCAGAGTGTGAACACTGAAGCTTTCTTT.

This sequence joins TRBV7-2 and TRBJ1-2; D is unresolved. The CDR3 runs to 17 residues. Trimming cost V 4 bases and J 2 bases, with 20 bases left between them. Germline V CDR1 and CDR2: SGHTA, FQGNSA. CDR3 region: CASSSRRPRGKNYGYTF. Here the CDR3 DNA reads TGTGCCAGCAGCTCCCGTCGACCGAGAGGGAAGAACTATGGCTACACCTTC.

The CDR3, as DNA: TGCGCCAGCAGCTTGACAGGGAAAGACACCGGGGAGCTGTTTTTT. This encodes CASSLTGKDTGELFF. This chain uses TRBV5-1 with TRBJ2-2, with D perhaps TRBD1 (6 bases). CDR1 is SGHRS, CDR2 YFSETQ, per germline. V shed 1 base and J shed 3 bases, with 10 bases lying between them. This CDR3 comprises 15 residues.

The table lists this clone with a count of one. V is TRBV3-1 (or the pseudogene TRBV3-2) and J is TRBJ2-3; D not resolved. Between the trimmed V and J ends, which lost 1 base and 2 bases, there was a span of 19 bases. CDR3 length: 18 residues. Germline loops: CDR1 LGHDT, CDR2 YNNKEL (reference sequence). The chain's CDR3 is CASSQGFGYSVFTDTQYF. CDR3 bases: TGTGCCAGCAGCCAAGGTTTCGGGTATTCAGTCTTCACAGATACGCAGTATTTT.

Written as DNA, the CDR3 is TGTGCCAGCTCACCGGGACAGGGGATGAGAGATACGCAGTATTTT. Its protein product is CASSPGQGMRDTQYF. J is TRBJ2-3 and V is TRBV18; 10 bases fit TRBD1. This CDR3 is 15 amino acids long. The V gene's germline CDR1 is KGHSH and CDR2 LQKENI. The V gene end was trimmed by 3 bases and the J gene end by 5 bases; junction bases not matched to a gene: 5.

The chain links TRBV5-1 to TRBJ2-1; D may be TRBD1 (7 bases). CDR3 length: 16 amino acids. V was cut by 5 bases and J by 5 bases, with 20 bases left in between. Germline lookup yields CDR1 SGHRS and CDR2 YFSETQ. CDR3 nucleotides: TGCGCCAGCAGAGGGTCAGGGGGAGGCATTAACAATGAGCAGTTCTTC. It translates to CASRGSGGGINNEQFF.

The V and J genes are TRBV11-2 and TRBJ2-7, with 16 bases aligning to TRBD2. V lost 1 base to trimming and J lost 4 bases; unmatched junction nucleotides: 4. The CDR3 sequence is 17 residues long. Germline lookup yields CDR1 SGHAT and CDR2 FQNNGV. CDR3 sequence (DNA): TGTGCCAGCAGCTTAGCCGGGACTAGCGGGAGGGTGTACGAGCAGTACTTC. Protein sequence: CASSLAGTSGRVYEQYF.

The chain employs TRBV14 and TRBJ2-3; D uncertain. This CDR3 has 13 amino acids. CDR1 SGHDN and CDR2 FVKESK come from the germline V gene. With 2 bases removed from V and 3 bases from J, the gap between germline ends came to 6 bases. The CDR3 nucleotides are TGTGCCAGCAGCCAACAACAAACAGATACGCAGTATTTT. It yields the protein CASSQQQTDTQYF.

This chain joins TRBV4-1 and TRBJ2-3; 7 bases are shared with TRBD2. The V segment lost 0 bases and the J segment 1 base; nucleotides outside the gene matches: 7. This CDR3 is 17 amino acids long. CDR1 is MGHRA, CDR2 YSYEKL, per germline. The CDR3 reads CASSQDLALAGTDTQYF. CDR3 DNA sequence: TGCGCCAGCAGCCAAGATTTAGCGCTAGCGGGCACAGATACGCAGTATTTT.

The chain recombines TRBV15 with TRBJ2-2; TRBD2 aligns across 9 bases. This CDR3 is built from 16 residues. CDR1 and CDR2 from the germline V gene are LNHNV and YYDKDF (reference sequence). Unmatched junction bases numbered 11, after V lost 5 bases and J lost 7 bases. The CDR3 loop reads CATSRAAGGQIGELFF. CDR3 DNA sequence: TGTGCCACCAGCCGGGCGGCGGGGGGGCAAATCGGGGAGCTGTTTTTT.

This chain links TRBV7-3 with TRBJ2-3, with 7 bases fitting TRBD2. The V and J ends lost 5 bases and 4 bases, in that order; junction bases with no gene match: 9. Germline assignment: CDR1 SGHTA and CDR2 FQGTGA. The CDR3 loop spans 15 amino acids. CDR3 residues: CASSESSGASDTQYF. For the CDR3, the DNA is TGTGCCAGCAGCGAGTCTAGCGGAGCTTCAGATACGCAGTATTTT.